The rows below give T cell receptor beta chains drawn from one sample of a study of T cell responses to AZD1222 COVID-19 vaccine. Libraries were prepared by immunoSEQ multiplex PCR; TCRdb keeps only in-frame clonotypes and omits some of them. The data show 150,000 to 200,000 clones, 92% seen once. The input for sequencing was peripheral blood, taken on day 0 of AZD1222 vaccination. The receptor source for this set is an adult in good health. The CDR3 runs from the conserved cysteine through the conserved F or W. The order of the fields is CDR3 length, J gene, V gene, CDR3 protein.

14 | TRBJ1-2 | TRBV6-5 | CASSPPDRVDGYTF
16 | TRBJ1-5 | TRBV24-1 | CATSESTGGNNQPQHF
15 | TRBJ2-7 | TRBV27 | CASSPLGQGTYEQYF
13 | TRBJ1-5 | TRBV27 | CASSLKTGTPQHF
13 | TRBJ1-2 | TRBV5-6 | CASSPRGNYGYTF
15 | TRBJ1-3 | TRBV5-1 | CASSAGTGSRDTIYF
16 | TRBJ1-3 | TRBV28 | CASSLLTPTSGNTIYF
15 | TRBJ2-7 | TRBV7-2 | CASSYGQGGGYEQYF
12 | TRBJ1-2 | TRBV30 | CAWGGGRGGYTF
16 | TRBJ1-5 | TRBV4-2 | CASSPVATGGNQPQHF
12 | TRBJ1-2 | TRBV30 | CAWSAGFSGYTF
18 | TRBJ1-6 | TRBV5-1 | CASSLESDTGINNSPLHF
13 | TRBJ2-2 | TRBV10-2 | CASSDFGVGELFF
15 | TRBJ2-7 | TRBV7-2 | CASSFGASGSYEQYF
16 | TRBJ1-5 | TRBV6-2/TRBV6-3 | CASSRTGILSGQAQHF
14 | TRBJ1-1 | TRBV15 | CASGRGGLNTEAFF
14 | TRBJ2-7 | TRBV7-2 | CASSPRQGLYEQYF
15 | TRBJ1-2 | TRBV28 | CASSLIQSYNYGYTF
11 | TRBJ1-6 | TRBV12-5 | CASGLDSPLHF
20 | TRBJ1-1 | TRBV7-8 | CASSLGRRSEVSDMNTEAFF
16 | TRBJ1-2 | TRBV15 | CATSRDYRGGNYGYTF
11 | TRBJ2-1 | TRBV28 | CASSLNSEQFF
13 | TRBJ2-7 | TRBV2 | CASSVDRSYEQYF
13 | TRBJ2-7 | TRBV12-5 | CASGLGQSYEQYF
16 | TRBJ2-3 | TRBV30 | CAWGDLRPRSTDTQYF
12 | TRBJ1-4 | TRBV10-3 | CAISMDREKLFF
17 | TRBJ1-2 | TRBV27 | CASSSIGDRGKDYGYTF
16 | TRBJ1-2 | TRBV10-3 | CATSARQGAGDYGYTF
14 | TRBJ2-7 | TRBV27 | CASPPNQHSYEQYF
21 | TRBJ1-3 | TRBV4-1 | CASSQEGSGTVIGSSGNTIYF
11 | TRBJ1-6 | TRBV7-9 | CASSLGSPLHF
16 | TRBJ2-1 | TRBV28 | CASSRPEISSYNEQFF
16 | TRBJ1-3 | TRBV6-5 | CASSYGQGPSGNTIYF
15 | TRBJ2-5 | TRBV3-1/TRBV3-2 | CASRPGPIEGETQYF
14 | TRBJ2-7 | TRBV5-6 | CASSLYGSHYEQYF
18 | TRBJ1-3 | TRBV19 | CASSTPSGLGGSGNTIYF
15 | TRBJ1-4 | TRBV9 | CASSVGFRDSEKLFF
16 | TRBJ1-6 | TRBV2 | CASSEGEGTYNSPLHF
13 | TRBJ1-2 | TRBV5-1 | CASSSDGVYGYTF
12 | TRBJ1-1 | TRBV18 | CASSLTQGEAFF
13 | TRBJ1-1 | TRBV29-1 | CSVEDQGNTEAFF
14 | TRBJ1-1 | TRBV10-1 | CASTVWTGNTEAFF